This T cell receptor beta chain was sequenced for a study of cytomegalovirus exposure and HLA in healthy donors. Study results and limitations: Productive status was seen about 90% or about 30% of the time for most TCR beta V segments in an earlier analysis.

Concerning this clone itself: Antigen: not known.

PCR was performed using 60 Vbeta and 13 Jbeta primers. Repertoires were generated with immunoSEQ multiplex PCR, while TCRdb's copy carries only in-frame clones and drops some. The sample holds 110,000 to 150,000 clones, over 60% seen once. The length of the CDR3 is 14 residues. Germline-derived CDR1 and CDR2 are MGHRA and YSYEKL. V was clipped by 3 bases and J by 8 bases; unmatched bases: 4. Donors likely had unrecorded immune exposures despite being nominally healthy when sampled. This TCR was sampled from a woman in her thirties or forties in good health and CMV-seronegative. The sample comprised PBMCs. The rearrangement joins TRBV4-1 to TRBJ1-2, with 12 bases identical to TRBD1. Here the CDR3 DNA reads TGCGCCAGCAGCCAGGGACAGGGGGCTAGGGGCTACACCTTC. This sequence encodes CASSQGQGARGYTF.